The present entry profiles one T cell receptor beta chain with its context. Its binding antigen is unknown. Per-nucleotide qualities are absent, and no much larger clonotype sits a single base away. Taken from the germline V gene, the CDR1 and CDR2 loops are LGHNA and YNFKEQ. From cysteine to phenylalanine, the CDR3 is 16 amino acids long. Only CDR3 DNA remains: 48 bases, in frame from the first base. V loses 0 bases of germline sequence and J loses 6 bases, and the interval between the two ends is 15 bases. The entry originates in a study of T cell changes during pregnancy in multiple sclerosis (dated by TCRdb to about 2019). Broadly, across the study: Changes in the T cell repertoire over the course of pregnancy were examined in this study in women with multiple sclerosis.

Library prep was done by the immunoSEQ multiplex PCR assay. TCRdb stores this immuneACCESS table with in-frame sequences only. Part of the clones is absent; in the studies checked, under half of the shortfall reflects unresolved V genes, and no reason is known for the rest. Recorded for this sample are around 95,000 clones; around 92% of them occurred a single time. Less than 2.5% of the sample lies in the top ten. This clonotype was sampled from a female donor in good health, enrolled as a control in a pregnancy study. The sample was peripheral blood, taken after pregnancy. The chain joins TRBV4-2 to TRBJ1-5; the D gene cannot be named for sure. The nucleotide sequence reads as follows: TGTGCCAGCAGCCAAGAGCAAGGGCTGGGGAGTCAGCCCCAGCATTTT. It encodes CASSQEQGLGSQPQHF.